This is a list of T cell receptor beta chains from one sample in a study of T cell responses to AZD1222 COVID-19 vaccine. Sequencing used immunoSEQ multiplex PCR; TCRdb keeps in-frame clones, though not all of them. The data hold some 65,000 clones, with approximately 85% observed a single time. Sample: peripheral blood, taken on day 0 of MenACWY control vaccination. All receptors come from an adult in good health. CDR3s include the opening cysteine and the closing phenylalanine or tryptophan. D genes are given only for firm matches. For some rows the clone size is stated as once, few or many, or as a class when expanded; others skip it.

J | V | size | D | CDR3 | DNA
TRBJ1-1 | TRBV18 | . | . | CASSPVRGATEAFF | TGTGCCAGCTCACCAGTCCGGGGGGCAACTGAAGCTTTCTTT
TRBJ1-5 | TRBV28 | few | . | CASSYGNNQPQHF | TGTGCCAGCAGTTACGGGAACAATCAGCCCCAGCATTTT
TRBJ1-4 | TRBV30 | . | . | CAWSVDQDEKLFF | TGTGCCTGGAGTGTAGACCAGGATGAAAAACTGTTTTTT
TRBJ1-1 | TRBV30 | . | . | CAWSTGRNTEAFF | TGTGCCTGGAGCACAGGACGTAACACTGAAGCTTTCTTT
TRBJ2-1 | TRBV19 | . | TRBD1 | CASSTRQGYNEQFF | TGTGCCAGTAGTACTAGACAGGGTTACAATGAGCAGTTCTTC
TRBJ2-1 | TRBV7-9 | . | TRBD2 | CASSVVGTSGRIRNEQFF | TGTGCCAGCAGTGTGGTTGGGACTAGCGGGAGGATCCGGAATGAGCAGTTCTTC
TRBJ2-7 | TRBV7-3 | . | . | CASSPWEGGEQYF | TGTGCCAGCAGCCCCTGGGAGGGGGGCGAGCAGTACTTC
TRBJ2-1 | TRBV21-1 | . | . | CASSMVDGHEQFF | TGTGCCAGCAGTATGGTGGACGGACATGAGCAGTTCTTC
TRBJ2-7 | TRBV7-8 | . | . | CASSLDGSGQGNSYEQYF | TGTGCCAGCAGCTTAGATGGGTCGGGACAAGGGAATTCCTACGAGCAGTACTTC
TRBJ2-7 | TRBV3-1/TRBV3-2 | . | . | CASSQTALGSYEQYF | TGTGCCAGCAGCCAGACCGCACTAGGTTCCTACGAGCAGTACTTC
TRBJ1-2 | TRBV5-1 | few | . | CASSSDINYGYTF | TGCGCCAGCAGCTCGGACATAAACTATGGCTACACCTTC
TRBJ1-3 | TRBV6-5 | once | TRBD1 | CASRQGARGNTIYF | TGTGCCAGCCGACAGGGAGCTCGAGGAAACACCATATATTTT
TRBJ1-2 | TRBV5-1 | . | TRBD1 | CASSLGQAVGGYTF | TGCGCCAGCAGCTTAGGACAGGCCGTGGGGGGCTACACCTTC
TRBJ1-2 | TRBV5-1 | . | . | CASSSTPEYGYTF | TGCGCCAGCAGCTCTACACCTGAATATGGCTACACCTTC
TRBJ1-2 | TRBV28 | few | TRBD1 | CATRTGLAYGYTF | TGTGCCACCCGGACAGGGCTAGCGTATGGCTACACCTTC
TRBJ2-5 | TRBV7-2 | . | . | CASSPEGGETQYF | TGTGCCAGCAGCCCCGAGGGGGGAGAGACCCAGTACTTC
TRBJ2-5 | TRBV18 | . | . | CASSPQGLETQYF | TGTGCCAGCTCACCACAAGGGTTAGAGACCCAGTACTTC
TRBJ2-7 | TRBV11-2 | . | . | CASSLDQYRTYEQYF | TGTGCCAGCAGCTTAGATCAGTACAGAACCTACGAGCAGTACTTC
TRBJ1-5 | TRBV12-3/TRBV12-4 | . | . | CASSLTGRQPQHF | TGTGCCAGCAGTTTAACAGGGAGACAGCCCCAGCATTTT